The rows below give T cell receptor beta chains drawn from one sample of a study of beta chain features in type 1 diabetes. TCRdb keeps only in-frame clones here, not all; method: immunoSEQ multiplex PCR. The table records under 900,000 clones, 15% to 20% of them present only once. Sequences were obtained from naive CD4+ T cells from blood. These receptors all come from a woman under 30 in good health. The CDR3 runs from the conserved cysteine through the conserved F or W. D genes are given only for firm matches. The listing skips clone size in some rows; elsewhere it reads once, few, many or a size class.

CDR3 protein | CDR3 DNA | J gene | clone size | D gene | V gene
CASSSPGRPQSQF | TGTGCCAGCAGCTCTCCCGGTCGGCCCCAAAGTCAGTTT | TRBJ2-3 | few | NA | TRBV7-2
CASSLVSGSYNEQFF | TGCGCCAGCAGCTTGGTCAGTGGGTCCTACAATGAGCAGTTCTTC | TRBJ2-1 | NA | NA | TRBV5-1
CASSSQGNQPQHF | TGTGCCAGCAGTTCACAGGGAAATCAGCCCCAGCATTTT | TRBJ1-5 | few | NA | TRBV6-6
CASSTQASYNEQFF | TGTGCCAGCAGTACACAGGCCTCCTACAATGAGCAGTTCTTC | TRBJ2-1 | few | NA | TRBV2
CASSLGTGTMNTEAFF | TGCGCCAGCAGCTTGGGGACAGGCACCATGAACACTGAAGCTTTCTTT | TRBJ1-1 | NA | TRBD1 | TRBV5-1
CASTRPDRVFGNTIYF | TGTGCCAGCACCCGACCGGACAGGGTATTCGGAAACACCATATATTTT | TRBJ1-3 | few | TRBD1 | TRBV28
CASSPSLQGRGYEQYF | TGTGCCAGCAGCCCCTCCCTACAGGGGAGGGGGTACGAGCAGTACTTC | TRBJ2-7 | NA | NA | TRBV11-1
CAISETPTSGTPDTQYF | TGTGCCATCAGTGAGACCCCAACTAGCGGGACGCCAGATACGCAGTATTTT | TRBJ2-3 | few | TRBD2 | TRBV10-3
CASRPISGTGELFF | TGTGCCAGCAGACCCATTAGTGGAACCGGGGAGCTGTTTTTT | TRBJ2-2 | NA | NA | TRBV7-9
CASSVGPRPNNEQFF | TGTGCCAGCAGCGTAGGACCTCGGCCAAACAATGAGCAGTTCTTC | TRBJ2-1 | NA | NA | TRBV9
CASSLRLAGGNYGNNEQFF | TGTGCCAGCAGCCTAAGACTAGCGGGAGGCAATTATGGTAACAATGAGCAGTTCTTC | TRBJ2-1 | few | TRBD2 | TRBV9
CASKTGGKGEQFF | TGTGCCAGCAAGACAGGGGGAAAGGGTGAGCAGTTCTTC | TRBJ2-1 | NA | TRBD1 | TRBV2
CASSQTQGPGNTIYF | TGCGCCAGCAGCCAGACACAGGGTCCTGGAAACACCATATATTTT | TRBJ1-3 | few | NA | TRBV4-3
CASSLRDSYEQYF | TGTGCCAGCAGCCTCCGGGACAGCTACGAGCAGTACTTC | TRBJ2-7 | NA | TRBD1 | TRBV2
CASTSPARDTRNIQYF | TGTGCCAGCACCTCACCCGCCCGGGACACTAGAAACATTCAGTACTTC | TRBJ2-4 | NA | NA | TRBV28
CASSLQGWAEAFF | TGTGCCAGCAGTTTACAGGGATGGGCTGAAGCTTTCTTT | TRBJ1-1 | few | NA | TRBV28
CASSLAWEYEQYF | TGTGCCAGCAGCTTGGCCTGGGAGTACGAGCAGTACTTC | TRBJ2-7 | NA | NA | TRBV5-5
CASSLLQGAHEQYF | TGTGCCAGCAGCTTACTTCAGGGGGCCCACGAGCAGTACTTC | TRBJ2-7 | few | TRBD1 | TRBV13
CASSLSTRPPSTVQFF | TGTGCCAGCAGTTTATCCACGAGACCTCCGAGCACCGTGCAGTTCTTC | TRBJ2-1 | NA | NA | TRBV27
CASSSDRAGEQYF | TGTGCCAGCAGCTCAGATCGGGCGGGCGAGCAGTACTTC | TRBJ2-7 | few | NA | TRBV14
CASSLAGSTDTQYF | TGTGCCAGCAGCCTAGCGGGATCCACAGATACGCAGTATTTT | TRBJ2-3 | NA | TRBD2 | TRBV6-6
CASSQRGGGRNTDTQYF | TGTGCCAGCAGCCAGAGGGGGGGCGGGAGGAACACAGATACGCAGTATTTT | TRBJ2-3 | few | TRBD2 | TRBV7-2
CASSLRVNTGELFF | TGCGCCAGCAGCTTGAGAGTGAACACCGGGGAGCTGTTTTTT | TRBJ2-2 | few | NA | TRBV5-1
CASSLAREQFF | TGTGCCAGCTCCCTGGCCCGGGAGCAGTTCTTC | TRBJ2-1 | NA | NA | TRBV28
CASSTTAHEQYF | TGTGCCAGCAGCACCACAGCCCACGAGCAGTACTTC | TRBJ2-7 | few | NA | TRBV7-9
CASSSGTSGGTDTQYF | TGTGCCAGCAGCTCCGGGACTAGCGGGGGCACAGATACGCAGTATTTT | TRBJ2-3 | NA | TRBD2 | TRBV7-9
CASSLSIWGRSYEQYF | TGTGCCAGCAGCTTAAGCATCTGGGGCCGCTCCTACGAGCAGTACTTC | TRBJ2-7 | NA | NA | TRBV7-2
CASSHNLAGKRDTQYF | TGTGCCAGCAGCCACAATCTAGCGGGCAAAAGAGATACGCAGTATTTT | TRBJ2-3 | few | TRBD2 | TRBV4-2
CASSLYPDTQYF | TGTGCCAGCAGCTTATACCCCGATACGCAGTATTTT | TRBJ2-3 | few | NA | TRBV7-9
CASSPSGAGEAYEQYF | TGTGCCAGCAGTCCCTCCGGGGCGGGAGAGGCATACGAGCAGTACTTC | TRBJ2-7 | few | TRBD2 | TRBV28
CASSFGRVHNEQFF | TGTGCCAGCAGTTTTGGGCGGGTACACAATGAGCAGTTCTTC | TRBJ2-1 | few | NA | TRBV27
CASSPLLATYNEQFF | TGTGCCAGCTCACCGTTACTAGCGACCTACAATGAGCAGTTCTTC | TRBJ2-1 | NA | TRBD2 | TRBV18
CASSPLIGTQNNEQFF | TGTGCCAGCTCACCATTAATCGGGACGCAAAACAATGAGCAGTTCTTC | TRBJ2-1 | few | NA | TRBV18
CASSKDRASQYF | TGTGCCAGCAGCAAAGATCGGGCCAGTCAGTACTTC | TRBJ2-4 | few | NA | TRBV21-1
CASTLGTSGSYEQFF | TGTGCCAGCACCCTGGGTACTAGCGGGAGTTATGAGCAGTTCTTC | TRBJ2-1 | NA | TRBD2 | TRBV28
CASKDRNPLYGYTF | TGCGCCAGCAAGGACAGGAATCCACTATATGGCTACACCTTC | TRBJ1-2 | few | TRBD1 | TRBV10-2
CASSPGLAGFTDTQYF | TGTGCCAGCAGTCCGGGACTAGCGGGCTTCACAGATACGCAGTATTTT | TRBJ2-3 | NA | TRBD2 | TRBV27
CATSRAVRDLTFF | TGTGCCACCAGCAGAGCCGTCCGGGACCTCACTTTCTTT | TRBJ1-1 | NA | NA | TRBV15
CASSPIWDEQFF | TGTGCCAGCTCACCGATTTGGGATGAGCAGTTCTTC | TRBJ2-1 | NA | NA | TRBV18
CASSYSGGSSYEQYF | TGCGCCAGCAGCTATAGCGGAGGGAGCTCCTACGAGCAGTACTTC | TRBJ2-7 | NA | NA | TRBV5-1
CASSPTGQALANYGYTF | TGTGCCAGCTCACCGACCGGACAGGCACTAGCTAACTATGGCTACACCTTC | TRBJ1-2 | NA | TRBD1 | TRBV18
CASSPRSTGTSGEQYF | TGTGCCAGCAGTCCTCGGAGCACCGGGACCTCCGGCGAGCAGTACTTC | TRBJ2-7 | NA | NA | TRBV7-2
CASSQELAGGPDSIYNEQFF | TGCGCCAGCAGCCAAGAACTAGCGGGAGGGCCAGACTCCATCTACAATGAGCAGTTCTTC | TRBJ2-1 | NA | TRBD2 | TRBV4-3
CASSVAVWASGANVLTF | TGTGCCAGCAGCGTAGCGGTTTGGGCCTCTGGGGCCAACGTCCTGACTTTC | TRBJ2-6 | few | NA | TRBV9
CASSLAGNGRNVF | TGTGCCAGCAGCTTAGCCGGTAACGGGAGGAACGTCTTC | TRBJ2-1 | NA | TRBD2 | TRBV7-8
CASSMASGSPEGSYNEQFF | TGTGCCAGTAGTATGGCTAGCGGGAGCCCCGAGGGCTCCTACAATGAGCAGTTCTTC | TRBJ2-1 | NA | TRBD2 | TRBV19
CASSQADRLNTEAFF | TGCGCCAGCAGCCAAGCTGACAGGCTGAACACTGAAGCTTTCTTT | TRBJ1-1 | NA | NA | TRBV4-3
CASNEAGGSSHEQYF | TGCGCCAGCAACGAAGCGGGGGGCTCCTCTCACGAGCAGTACTTC | TRBJ2-7 | NA | TRBD2 | TRBV5-1
CAISGGRDNQPQHF | TGTGCCATCAGTGGCGGCAGGGACAATCAGCCCCAGCATTTT | TRBJ1-5 | NA | NA | TRBV10-3
CASSPRSFGTGELFF | TGTGCCAGCAGCCCCAGGTCTTTCGGGACCGGGGAGCTGTTTTTT | TRBJ2-2 | NA | NA | TRBV7-9
CASSYSWITEAFF | TGTGCCAGCAGTTACTCATGGATCACTGAAGCTTTCTTT | TRBJ1-1 | NA | NA | TRBV6-5
CASGPTSGSNEQFF | TGTGCCAGCGGTCCGACTAGCGGGAGCAATGAGCAGTTCTTC | TRBJ2-1 | NA | TRBD2 | TRBV4-2
CASSKGDRNNEQFF | TGTGCCAGCAGCAAGGGAGACAGAAACAATGAGCAGTTCTTC | TRBJ2-1 | few | NA | TRBV5-6
CSANREYEQYF | TGCAGTGCTAACAGGGAATACGAGCAGTACTTC | TRBJ2-7 | few | NA | TRBV20-1
CASSYGGQAPQETQYF | TGTGCCAGCAGTTACGGCGGACAGGCCCCCCAAGAGACCCAGTACTTC | TRBJ2-5 | NA | TRBD1 | TRBV6-5
CASSLKATGSSVNTEAFF | TGCGCCAGCAGCCTCAAAGCTACAGGGTCCTCCGTGAACACTGAAGCTTTCTTT | TRBJ1-1 | NA | NA | TRBV4-3
CASSLAGMVTEQYF | TGTGCCAGCAGCTTAGCAGGGATGGTGACCGAGCAGTACTTC | TRBJ2-7 | NA | NA | TRBV11-2
CASSFLVGPQETQYF | TGTGCCAGCAGCTTCTTAGTTGGCCCACAAGAGACCCAGTACTTC | TRBJ2-5 | NA | NA | TRBV7-8
CASSVTSTEFF | TGTGCCAGCAGTGTGACTAGCACGGAGTTCTTC | TRBJ2-1 | few | TRBD2 | TRBV6-1